These 25 T cell receptor beta chains came from one sample sequenced in a study of shared clonotypes between healthy human individuals. The method was immunoSEQ multiplex PCR; TCRdb's version includes in-frame clones alone and lacks a portion of them. Among millions of clones listed, around nine tenths were seen once. The material sequenced was naive CD4+ T cells sorted from blood. Sample subset: CD45RA+ positively selected. Receptors originate from a man aged 18-30 years in good health.

The genes are TRBV5-4 and TRBJ2-3; a possible D gene is TRBD1 (6 bases). This CDR3 has 16 amino acids. The germline CDR1 and CDR2 sequences are SGHNT and YYREEE (reference sequence). V lost 4 bases and J 4 bases, leaving 19 bases between the germline ends. The CDR3 loop is CASSHTGFTRADTQYF. Here the CDR3 DNA reads TGTGCCAGCAGCCATACAGGGTTTACGCGCGCAGATACGCAGTATTTT. Using reference TRBV5-4 and TRBJ2-3 for the parts outside the CDR3, the full variable domain is ETGVTQSPTHLIKTRGQQVTLRCSSQSGHNTVSWYQQALGQGPQFIFQYYREEENGRGNFPPRFSGLQFPNYSSELNVNALELDDSALYLCASSHTGFTRADTQYFGPGTRLTVL.

The V and J genes are TRBV5-6 and TRBJ2-7; TRBD1 matches 8 bases. The CDR3 extends over 16 amino acids. Germline CDR1 is SGHDT and CDR2 is YYEEEE. Losses at the gene ends were 0 bases for V and 2 bases for J; bases not matched to a gene: 7. The CDR3 sequence: CASSLGAGGPTYEQYF. The CDR3 bases are TGTGCCAGCAGCTTGGGTGCAGGGGGCCCTACCTACGAGCAGTACTTC.

The chain is built from TRBV4-1 and TRBJ2-3, with 8 bases aligning to TRBD2. The germline CDR1 and CDR2 sequences are MGHRA and YSYEKL. The CDR3 sequence is 14 residues long. V shed 0 bases, J shed 12 bases, and the junction held 8 bases outside the gene matches. CDR3 region: CASSQEGGGGIQYF. Here the CDR3 DNA reads TGCGCCAGCAGCCAAGAGGGTGGCGGGGGGATACAGTATTTT.

This rearrangement joins TRBV6-1 to TRBJ2-2; 10 bases fit TRBD2. Trimming removed 9 bases from V and 7 bases from J; junction bases left unmatched: 11. The CDR3 runs 15 residues. CDR1 is MNHNS and CDR2 is SASEGT in the germline V gene. CDR3 loop: CASTSGGASNGELFF. The CDR3 DNA sequence: TGTGCCAGTACCAGCGGGGGGGCCTCAAACGGGGAGCTGTTTTTT.

This rearrangement joins TRBV9 to TRBJ2-7, with 7 bases fitting TRBD1. The CDR3 is 16 amino acids. V shed 4 bases and J 3 bases; nucleotides not matched to a gene: 13. The germline V gene encodes CDR1 SGDLS and CDR2 YYNGEE. Here the CDR3 reads CASSKTAGTENYEQYF. CDR3 nucleotide sequence: TGTGCCAGCAGCAAGACCGCCGGGACAGAGAACTACGAGCAGTACTTC.

The chain uses TRBV30 and TRBJ1-4; a weak D match, TRBD1 (5 bases). The germline V gene has CDR1 GTSNPN and CDR2 SVGIG (reference sequence). V lost 4 bases and J lost 4, with 10 bases in between. This CDR3 spans 13 amino acids. The CDR3 is CAWNQGYNEKLFF. In DNA, the CDR3 is TGTGCCTGGAACCAGGGATATAATGAAAAACTGTTTTTT.

The CDR3 DNA sequence: TGTGCCAGCACTCGGCTCGGTTGGGGGACCCGCGATGAGCAGTTCTTC. Translation gives CASTRLGWGTRDEQFF. The chain couples TRBV2 to TRBJ2-1; possibly TRBD1 or TRBD2 for D (5 bases each). V shed 7 bases and J shed 8 bases, with 24 bases lying between them. CDR3 length equals 16 residues. CDR1 and CDR2 (germline): SNHLY, FYNNEI.

V usage is TRBV6-6 and J usage is TRBJ2-6; 8 bases agree with TRBD2. The CDR3 is 16 amino acids. CDR1 and CDR2 from the germline V gene are MNHNY and SVGAGI (reference sequence). V lost 6 bases, J lost 5 bases, and 9 bases stayed unmatched. As DNA, the CDR3 is TGTGCCAGCAGCGCGGGGGGCGCGGCTCGGGCCAACGTCCTGACTTTC. The encoded protein is CASSAGGAARANVLTF.

The gene calls are TRBV11-2 and TRBJ1-1; D is perhaps TRBD1 (6 bases). The germline V gene encodes CDR1 SGHAT and CDR2 FQNNGV. This CDR3 has 15 residues. V lost 4 bases and J 2 bases, leaving 14 bases between the germline ends. CDR3 in DNA: TGTGCCAGCAGCTCAAGAGGGACAATAAACACTGAAGCTTTCTTT. Amino acid sequence: CASSSRGTINTEAFF.

J is TRBJ1-1 and V is TRBV30, with a weak D call TRBD1 (5 bases). The CDR3 consists of 15 residues. Trimming shortened V by 1 base and J by 2 bases, and 14 bases separated the two germline ends. The germline V gene has CDR1 GTSNPN and CDR2 SVGIG (reference sequence). This CDR3 reads CAWSGPGRTNTEAFF. CDR3 DNA sequence: TGTGCCTGGAGTGGTCCAGGGCGAACTAACACTGAAGCTTTCTTT.

The chain couples TRBV5-5 to TRBJ2-3; 7 positions agree with TRBD1. The CDR3 is 16 amino acids. CDR1 and CDR2 from the germline V gene are SGHKS and YYEKEE (reference sequence). Unmatched junction bases numbered 8, after V lost 2 bases and J lost 2 bases. CDR3 protein: CASSLLGGPNTDTQYF. The CDR3 coding sequence is TGTGCCAGCAGCTTATTAGGGGGCCCTAACACAGATACGCAGTATTTT.

A remark on this clone: The identical CDR3 is also encoded by other nucleotide sequences in the sample. The rearrangement uses TRBV5-1 and TRBJ1-2; weak D call: TRBD1 (5 bases). The germline gives CDR1 SGHRS, CDR2 YFSETQ. Trimming removed 0 bases from V and 6 bases from J, with 9 bases in between. The CDR3 consists of 13 residues. CDR3 loop: CASSLGAGNGYTF. The CDR3 DNA follows: TGCGCCAGCAGCTTGGGGGCAGGGAATGGCTACACCTTC. Complete variable domain (other parts from reference TRBV5-1 and TRBJ1-2): KAGVTQTPRYLIKTRGQQVTLSCSPISGHRSVSWYQQTPGQGLQFLFEYFSETQRNKGNFPGRFSGRQFSNSRSEMNVSTLELGDSALYLCASSLGAGNGYTFGSGTRLTVV.

The V call is TRBV4-2, the J call TRBJ2-7; D is ambiguous. The ends were cut back, 0 bases at V and 3 bases at J, with 9 bases in the middle. There are 14 residues in the CDR3. Germline CDR1 LGHNA, CDR2 YNFKEQ. CDR3 DNA sequence: TGTGCCAGCAGCCAAGATTGGCAGGACTACGAGCAGTACTTC. This encodes CASSQDWQDYEQYF.

The CDR3 DNA follows: TGTGCCAGCAGAGTGAGGAGGGCTGATAATGAAAAACTGTTTTTT. Translation: CASRVRRADNEKLFF. The chain joins TRBV6-1 to TRBJ1-4; no definite D call. V gave up 6 bases and J gave up 4 bases, with 15 bases separating them. The germline V gene has CDR1 MNHNS and CDR2 SASEGT. This CDR3 region has 15 residues.

This clone was observed once. Other DNA variants within this sample encode the same CDR3. The rearrangement uses TRBV4-1 and TRBJ2-5, with unresolved D. Germline CDR1 and CDR2: MGHRA and YSYEKL. Deletions cut 1 base from V and 5 bases from J, with 8 bases between. The CDR3 runs 13 residues. The CDR3 protein is CASSQVAGETQYF. CDR3 nucleotides: TGCGCCAGCAGCCAAGTTGCAGGCGAGACCCAGTACTTC.

As regards this clone: This same CDR3 is encoded by further DNA sequences in the sample. The chain recombines TRBV20-1 with TRBJ2-3; 8 bases fit TRBD2. This CDR3 is 11 amino acids long. After removal of 5 bases from V and 5 bases from J, the junction contained 0 bases not matched to a gene. The germline V gene encodes CDR1 DFQATT and CDR2 SNEGSKA (reference sequence). In DNA form, the CDR3 reads TGCAGTGCTCGGGGGGGAGATACGCAGTATTTT. It codes for CSARGGDTQYF.

The chain combines TRBV7-9 with TRBJ1-1; TRBD1 matches 7 bases. This CDR3 is 14 amino acids long. Unmatched junction bases numbered 6, after V lost 5 bases and J lost 3 bases. Germline V CDR1 and CDR2: SEHNR, FQNEAQ (reference sequence). CDR3 nucleotide sequence: TGTGCCAGCAGCGCAACAGGGGTGTACACTGAAGCTTTCTTT. Translation gives CASSATGVYTEAFF.

DNA of the CDR3: TGTGCCAGCAGCTCGGGACTAGCTGACCAAGAGACCCAGTACTTC. Protein sequence: CASSSGLADQETQYF. The chain is built from TRBV5-6 and TRBJ2-5, with 9 positions matching TRBD2. The CDR3 sequence is 15 residues long. V was clipped by 3 bases and J by 0 bases; unmatched bases: 3. The germline gives CDR1 SGHDT, CDR2 YYEEEE.

The V and J genes are TRBV7-8 and TRBJ1-2; the D gene is possibly TRBD1 (6 bases). V lost 4 bases and J lost 3, with 12 bases in between. Germline CDR1 reads SGHVS; CDR2 reads FQNEAQ. The CDR3 contains 14 residues. CDR3 amino acids: CASSSQGQYYGYTF. The CDR3 DNA reads TGTGCCAGCAGCTCCCAGGGACAATACTATGGCTACACCTTC.

V usage is TRBV7-2 and J usage is TRBJ2-3; D not resolved. CDR3 size: 13 residues. Germline CDR1 and CDR2: SGHTA and FQGNSA. Between the trimmed V and J ends, which lost 4 bases and 4 bases, there was a span of 9 bases. CDR3 residues: CASSSVNADTQYF. CDR3 nucleotide sequence: TGTGCCAGCAGCTCGGTTAACGCAGATACGCAGTATTTT.

The J gene is TRBJ2-5, the V gene TRBV6-1; D possibly uses TRBD1 or TRBD2 (6 bases each). Trimming cost V 5 bases and J 1 base, with 14 bases left between them. This CDR3 region has 15 residues. Germline V lookup: CDR1 MNHNS, CDR2 SASEGT. DNA of the CDR3: TGTGCCAGCAGTCAAGGGGGGCCCCCCCAAGAGACCCAGTACTTC. This sequence encodes CASSQGGPPQETQYF.

The V and J genes are TRBV5-6 and TRBJ2-1, with D maybe TRBD2 (6 bases). Germline V gene lookup returns CDR1 SGHDT and CDR2 YYEEEE. This CDR3 region has 16 residues. V was clipped by 5 bases and J by 4 bases, with 19 bases between them. DNA for the CDR3: TGTGCCAGCAGGCCTTGGAGCCGGCGGGATTACAATGAGCAGTTCTTC. Translating it yields CASRPWSRRDYNEQFF.

The chain carries TRBV6-1 and TRBJ1-2; D possibly corresponds to TRBD1 (5 bases). In germline, CDR1 is MNHNS, CDR2 SASEGT. The CDR3 is made up of 15 amino acids. The ends were cut back, 3 bases at V and 8 bases at J, with 19 bases in the middle. CDR3 in DNA: TGTGCCAGCAGTGATCGTGGCCAGGGAACGTGGGGCTACACCTTC. It translates to CASSDRGQGTWGYTF.

The rearrangement joins TRBV5-4 to TRBJ1-2; TRBD1 matches 7 bases. This CDR3 contains 15 residues. The trim removed 2 bases at V and 3 bases at J, leaving 7 bases unmatched. CDR1 is SGHNT, CDR2 YYREEE, per germline (reference sequence). CDR3 DNA: TGTGCCAGCAGCTTAAGGTCGACAGGGTACTATGGCTACACCTTC. Protein sequence: CASSLRSTGYYGYTF.

Regarding this clone: The same CDR3 can be traced to other DNA sequences in this sample. The CDR3 DNA reads TGTGCCTGGAGTCCGACGAACACCGGGGAGCTGTTTTTT. It specifies CAWSPTNTGELFF. The chain is built from TRBV30 and TRBJ2-2, with D uncertain. The CDR3 is 13 residues long. Germline V gene data show CDR1 as GTSNPN and CDR2 as SVGIG (reference sequence). Trimming pared 2 bases from V and 0 bases from J, leaving 4 bases between.